A single T cell receptor beta chain is shown here with its context. In the authors' workflow: The assay estimated nucleated cells by amplifying reference gene primers. The method was immunoSEQ multiplex PCR; TCRdb's version includes in-frame clones alone and lacks a portion of them. From that table come the V and J calls and clone size; the DNA was used to work out D and trimming. The data show 55,000 to 65,000 clones, more than 75% seen once. The data belong to a study of blood T cell repertoires in COVID-19. Across the whole study: The samples span acute and convalescent COVID-19 from the United States, Italy and Spain.

The TCR originated in a man at least 80 years old in a cohort sampled during active COVID-19. What was sequenced was peripheral blood.

The CDR3 here is CASSLRGGRETQYF. The CDR3 region has the DNA TGTGCCAGCAGCTTAAGGGGGGGCCGGGAGACCCAGTACTTC. The chain uses TRBV7-2 and TRBJ2-5; D might be TRBD2 (7 bases). V lost 2 bases, J lost 5 bases, and 12 bases lay in between. This CDR3 comprises 14 residues. Germline CDR1 SGHTA, CDR2 FQGNSA. The full variable domain, completed using reference TRBV7-2 and TRBJ2-5, is GAGVSQSPSNKVTEKGKDVELRCDPISGHTALYWYRQSLGQGLEFLIYFQGNSAPDKSGLPSDRFSAERTGGSVSTLTIQRTQQEDSAVYLCASSLRGGRETQYFGPGTRLLVL.